This entry features one TCR beta chain sequence. The data were obtained in a study of T cells after yellow fever vaccination. TCRdb recomputed calls from the 5' RACE reads with MiXCR, one row per CDR3 protein. The sample includes approximately 260,000 distinct CDR3 sequences, 13% seen only once; the top ten take roughly 0.5%. The germline V gene has CDR1 LGHNA and CDR2 YSLEER. This CDR3 has 16 amino acids. The V gene end was trimmed by 0 bases and the J gene end by 4 bases; junction bases not matched to a gene: 7. The receptor comes from a man aged 30 to 39 who received the YFV17D yellow fever vaccine. This specimen was CD4+ T cells sorted from PBMCs, taken 45 days after the yellow fever booster vaccination. The V call is TRBV4-3, the J call TRBJ2-3; 7 bases agree with TRBD2. In DNA form, the CDR3 reads TGCGCCAGCAGCCAAGATCGGCAGGGAGGGGCAGATACGCAGTATTTT. As protein: CASSQDRQGGADTQYF.